This TCR beta chain was identified in a study of beta chain features in type 1 diabetes. Study findings and constraints: Significant though moderate, a shortening of TCRB CDR3s appeared in all four CD4+ subsets of Type 1 diabetes patients.

In the case of this clone: Its antigen is unidentified.

Expressed TCRB transcripts were sequenced after all isolated RNA was converted to cDNA. Only in-frame clones appear in the TCRdb table, and some are missing; sequencing was by immunoSEQ multiplex PCR. This sample carries approximately 260,000 clones, approximately 20% of them seen once, and the ten largest clones take approximately 0.029%. Germline CDR1 reads SGHDN; CDR2 reads FVKESK. Losses at the gene ends were 4 bases for V and 1 base for J; bases not matched to a gene: 10. CDR3 length equals 18 residues. A single heparinised draw of roughly 110 mL on average was taken per donor. The sequence came from a woman aged 35 to 49 with type 1 diabetes. The gene calls are TRBV14 and TRBJ2-5; 12 nucleotides match TRBD2. Sequencing used naive CD4+ T cells from blood. CDR3 in DNA: TGTGCCAGCAGCCCCCGGCAGGGGACTAGCGGGCCCCAAGAGACCCAGTACTTC. Its protein product is CASSPRQGTSGPQETQYF.